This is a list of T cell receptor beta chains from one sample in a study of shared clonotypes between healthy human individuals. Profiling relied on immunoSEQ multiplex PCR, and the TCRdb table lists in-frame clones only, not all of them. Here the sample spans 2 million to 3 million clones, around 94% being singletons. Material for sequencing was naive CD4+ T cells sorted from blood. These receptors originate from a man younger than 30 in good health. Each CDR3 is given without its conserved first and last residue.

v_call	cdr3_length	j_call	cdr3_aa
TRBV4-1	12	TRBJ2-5	ASSQEGQGKTQY
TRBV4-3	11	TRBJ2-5	ASSAGQGETQY
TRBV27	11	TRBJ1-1	ASSLWGETEAF
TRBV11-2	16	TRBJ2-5	ASSLSSILAGAVGTQY
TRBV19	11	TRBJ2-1	ASSIDRGYEQF
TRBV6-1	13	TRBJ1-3	ASQEERFSGNTIY
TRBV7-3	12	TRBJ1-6	ASSAEGLGSPLH
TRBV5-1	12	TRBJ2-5	ASSLAGGKETQY
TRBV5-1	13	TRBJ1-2	ASSSGGRAGYGYT
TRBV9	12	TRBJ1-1	ASSVDPVGGEAF
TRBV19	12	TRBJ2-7	ASTQGTGPYEQY
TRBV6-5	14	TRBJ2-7	ASSYSLGTAGVEQY
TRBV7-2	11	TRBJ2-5	ASSRTGVETQY
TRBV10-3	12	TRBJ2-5	AISQQGAEETQY
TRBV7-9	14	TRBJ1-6	ASSYDSWEYNSPLH
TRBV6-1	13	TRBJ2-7	ASSEGQKSAYEQY
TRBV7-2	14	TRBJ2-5	ASSLGLAGSGETQY
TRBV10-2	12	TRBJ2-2	ASSGQANTGELF
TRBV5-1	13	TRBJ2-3	ASSPDQRGGSTQY
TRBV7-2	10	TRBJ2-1	ASSLSLGEQF
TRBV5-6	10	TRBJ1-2	ASSWGGLGYT
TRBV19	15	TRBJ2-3	ASSTLTSGRSTDTQY
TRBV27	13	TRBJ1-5	ASSSGASSNQPQH
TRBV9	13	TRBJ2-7	ASSVDVGGFYEQY
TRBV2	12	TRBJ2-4	ASAKRITKNIQY
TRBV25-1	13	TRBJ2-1	ASSDLAGGYNEQF
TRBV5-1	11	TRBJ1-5	ASSGTVNQPQH
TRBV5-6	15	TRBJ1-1	ASSFRRLLFSNTEAF
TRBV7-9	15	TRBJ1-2	ASSTTLSGGAGYGYT
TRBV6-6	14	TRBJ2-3	ASSYSLDRVPDTQY
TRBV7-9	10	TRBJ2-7	ASSESQGEQY
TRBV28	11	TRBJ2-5	ASSTGGTETQY
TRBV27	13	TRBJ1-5	ASSLPGVGTEPQH
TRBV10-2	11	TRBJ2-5	ASSTLQGETQY
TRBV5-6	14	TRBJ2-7	ASSLQYSGTSYEQY
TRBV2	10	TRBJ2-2	ASNESPGELF
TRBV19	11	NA	ASSHADRYEQY
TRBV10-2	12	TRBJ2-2	ASSEVGGAGELF
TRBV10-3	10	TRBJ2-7	AISESSYEQY
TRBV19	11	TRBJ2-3	ASRVGGTDTQY
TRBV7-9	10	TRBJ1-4	ASSLVAEKLF